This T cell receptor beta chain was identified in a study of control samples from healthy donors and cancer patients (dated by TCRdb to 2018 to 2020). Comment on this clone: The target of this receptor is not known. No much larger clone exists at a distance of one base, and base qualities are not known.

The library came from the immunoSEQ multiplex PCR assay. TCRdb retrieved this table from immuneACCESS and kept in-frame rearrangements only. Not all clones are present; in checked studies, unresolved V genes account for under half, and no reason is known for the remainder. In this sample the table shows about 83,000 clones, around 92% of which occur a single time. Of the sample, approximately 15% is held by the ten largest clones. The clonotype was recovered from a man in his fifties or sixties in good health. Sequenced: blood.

The DNA is as follows: TGTGCCTGGAGCTCACAGGGTCGGAACTATGGCTACACCTTC. Protein translation: CAWSSQGRNYGYTF. Rearrangement joined TRBV30 to TRBJ1-2; the D gene is perhaps TRBD1, from 6 matching bases. For CDR1 and CDR2, the germline V gene (reference sequence) lists GTSNPN and SVGIG. The CDR3 sequence holds 14 residues, the cysteine and phenylalanine included. Here the CDR3 DNA is all that survives: 42 bases in frame from base 1. A distance of 13 bases separates the germline ends of V and J, which lose 3 bases and 2 bases respectively.